Shown below are 28 T cell receptor beta chains from a single sample sequenced in a study of OX40 agonist ivuxolimab in advanced cancers. Sequencing was performed with immunoSEQ multiplex PCR; in TCRdb, only in-frame clones are kept and a portion is missing. The sample includes around 64,000 clones, approximately 91% seen only once; the top ten take about 14%. Here the sequenced sample was CD4+ or CD8+ T cells sorted from blood, taken in a trial of the OX40 agonist ivuxolimab. These receptors came from an adult with an advanced solid tumor such as melanoma, head and neck, liver or kidney cancer.

The chain joins TRBV7-9 to TRBJ2-1; TRBD1 might be the D (6 bases). Looked up from germline, CDR1 is SEHNR and CDR2 is FQNEAQ (reference sequence). The CDR3 has 12 residues. The V gene lost 2 bases and the J gene lost 7 bases, with 6 bases spanning the gap. The CDR3 nucleotides read TGTGCCAGCAGCTTACAGGGGAATGAGCAGTTCTTC. This sequence encodes CASSLQGNEQFF.

The V gene is TRBV9, the J gene TRBJ1-2; tentatively, D is TRBD1 (6 bases). CDR3 size: 16 residues. CDR1 and CDR2 (germline): SGDLS, YYNGEE. V lost 4 bases to trimming and J lost 7 bases, with 23 bases between them. DNA of the CDR3: TGTGCCAGCAGCACGTCCCGGGACACTCGACGCGGTGGCTACACCTTC. The encoded protein is CASSTSRDTRRGGYTF.

This CDR3 reads CARLAGLAGGKSYEQYF. DNA of the CDR3: TGTGCCCGCCTTGCGGGACTAGCGGGAGGAAAATCCTACGAGCAGTACTTC. The chain uses TRBV7-8 and TRBJ2-7, with TRBD2 matching over 15 bases. The CDR3 is 17 amino acids. Germline assignment: CDR1 SGHVS and CDR2 FQNEAQ. J lost 1 base, V lost 11 bases, and 12 bases had no gene match.

The J gene is TRBJ2-1, the V gene TRBV6-6; perhaps TRBD2 as D (7 bases). V lost 5 bases to trimming and J lost 4 bases, with 15 bases between them. Germline V gene lookup returns CDR1 MNHNY and CDR2 SVGAGI (reference sequence). The CDR3 consists of 15 residues. The CDR3 bases are TGTGCCAGCAGTGGCGACAGGCGGGAGTACAATGAGCAGTTCTTC. As protein: CASSGDRREYNEQFF.

The rearrangement joins TRBV11-2 to TRBJ2-5; tentative D call: TRBD1 (6 bases). The germline V and J ends were trimmed by 1 base and 1 base, with 13 bases remaining between them. The CDR3 length is 16 residues. Looked up from germline, CDR1 is SGHAT and CDR2 is FQNNGV. The CDR3 spells CASSLVGHQPQETQYF. CDR3 sequence (DNA): TGTGCCAGCAGCTTAGTGGGACACCAACCCCAAGAGACCCAGTACTTC. The entire variable domain, with the rest obtained from reference TRBV11-2 and TRBJ2-5, is as follows: EAGVAQSPRYKIIEKRQSVAFWCNPISGHATLYWYQQILGQGPKLLIQFQNNGVVDDSQLPKDRFSAERLKGVDSTLKIQPAKLEDSAVYLCASSLVGHQPQETQYFGPGTRLLVL.

The V gene is TRBV5-8, the J gene TRBJ2-1, with D possibly matching TRBD2 (6 bases). This CDR3 is 14 amino acids long. V lost 4 bases to trimming and J lost 10 bases, with 18 bases between them. Germline lookup yields CDR1 SGHTS and CDR2 YDEGEE. The CDR3 loop reads CASSVIRLVREQFF. The CDR3 DNA follows: TGTGCCAGCAGCGTTATCCGACTAGTCCGGGAGCAGTTCTTC.

The chain joins TRBV4-1 to TRBJ2-1, with D possibly being TRBD2 (5 bases). Germline V gives CDR1 MGHRA, CDR2 YSYEKL. Trimming pared 2 bases from V and 6 bases from J, leaving 11 bases between. This CDR3 comprises 14 residues. The CDR3: CASSQKLAANEQFF. As DNA, the CDR3 is TGCGCCAGCAGCCAAAAGCTAGCAGCCAATGAGCAGTTCTTC.

The table lists this clone with a count of one. The V and J genes are TRBV30 and TRBJ2-1; no firm D call. Germline V gene sequence: CDR1 GTSNPN, CDR2 SVGIG (reference sequence). The CDR3 totals 12 residues. V lost 1 base and J lost 8, with 9 bases in between. CDR3 loop: CAWSENTDEQFF. CDR3 DNA: TGTGCCTGGAGTGAAAACACGGATGAGCAGTTCTTC.

This clone was detected only a few times. The chain recombines TRBV27 with TRBJ2-7, with 8 bases aligning to TRBD2. V lost 3 bases and J lost 3; bases outside the gene matches: 10. The CDR3 consists of 16 residues. Germline values: CDR1 MNHEY, CDR2 SMNVEV (reference sequence). The CDR3 reads CASSFFGTSILYEQYF. CDR3 DNA: TGTGCCAGCAGTTTTTTTGGGACTAGTATCCTCTACGAGCAGTACTTC.

The V and J genes are TRBV29-1 and TRBJ2-1, with 8 bases matching TRBD2. Germline V gives CDR1 SQVTM, CDR2 ANQGSEA. The V and J ends lost 0 bases and 9 bases, in that order; junction bases with no gene match: 10. This CDR3 is built from 15 residues. CDR3 nucleotide sequence: TGCAGCGTTGAAGATCTTGTACGGACTAGCTTTGAGCAGTTCTTC. Its protein product is CSVEDLVRTSFEQFF.

The rearrangement links TRBV7-2 to TRBJ2-6; D call uncertain. The CDR3 is 16 residues long. Trimming left V 4 bases short and J 0 bases short, with 10 bases between. Germline V gene lookup returns CDR1 SGHTA and CDR2 FQGNSA. CDR3 region: CASSSVGYSGANVLTF. Here the CDR3 DNA reads TGTGCCAGCAGCTCCGTGGGGTACTCTGGGGCCAACGTCCTGACTTTC.

For the CDR3, the DNA is TGTGCCAGCAGCTCGTTAGGAGCGGGACCTTACGAGCAGTACTTC. This gives the protein CASSSLGAGPYEQYF. The chain is built from TRBV5-4 and TRBJ2-7; 7 bases are a match to TRBD2. CDR1 and CDR2 from the germline V gene are SGHNT and YYREEE (reference sequence). Germline trimming cut 3 bases from V and 4 bases from J; bases unmatched to any gene: 10. The CDR3 spans 15 residues.

The chain has TRBV15 and TRBJ2-2; 7 nucleotides match TRBD1. The CDR3 is 13 amino acids. The V and J ends lost 6 bases and 3 bases, in that order; junction bases with no gene match: 1. Germline CDR1 reads LNHNV; CDR2 reads YYDKDF (reference sequence). The CDR3 is CATRGTDTGELFF. CDR3 DNA: TGTGCCACCAGGGGGACAGACACCGGGGAGCTGTTTTTT.

The chain carries TRBV11-1 and TRBJ1-1; D remains ambiguous. The CDR3 contains 14 residues. Deletions cut 1 base from V and 2 bases from J, with 8 bases between. The germline gives CDR1 SGHAT, CDR2 FQDESV (reference sequence). The CDR3 nucleotides are TGTGCCAGCAGCTTAGAATTCACCAACACTGAAGCTTTCTTT. This translates into CASSLEFTNTEAFF.

The J gene is TRBJ2-5, the V gene TRBV28, with 7 bases lining up with TRBD2. Germline CDR1 is MDHEN and CDR2 is SYDVKM. The CDR3 is 17 amino acids. Unmatched junction bases numbered 14, after V lost 6 bases and J lost 1 base. DNA for the CDR3: TGTGCCAGCAGGTATCCCCCCGGGGGAGGGCCCCAAGAGACCCAGTACTTC. Translation: CASRYPPGGGPQETQYF.

The chain carries TRBV28 and TRBJ2-1, with TRBD2 matching over 11 bases. Unmatched junction bases numbered 10, after V lost 6 bases and J lost 0 bases. This CDR3 spans 18 amino acids. Germline V gives CDR1 MDHEN, CDR2 SYDVKM. The CDR3 spells CASRPGLADYDSYNEQFF. The CDR3 DNA is TGTGCCAGCAGACCGGGACTAGCGGACTACGACTCCTACAATGAGCAGTTCTTC. Supplemented by reference TRBV28 and TRBJ2-1, the full variable domain reads DVKVTQSSRYLVKRTGEKVFLECVQDMDHENMFWYRQDPGLGLRLIYFSYDVKMKEKGDIPEGYSVSREKKERFSLILESASTNQTSMYLCASRPGLADYDSYNEQFFGPGTRLTVL.

CDR3 DNA: TGTGCCAGCAGGGACGAGAAACGTGCCGGGGAGCTGTTTTTT. This sequence encodes CASRDEKRAGELFF. V gene TRBV7-8 combines with J gene TRBJ2-2, with D hard to call. The V gene's germline CDR1 is SGHVS and CDR2 FQNEAQ. The CDR3 extends over 14 amino acids. With 6 bases removed from V and 6 bases from J, the gap between germline ends came to 14 bases. Combining the CDR3 with reference TRBV7-8 and TRBJ2-2 gives the whole variable domain GAGVSQSPRYKVAKRGQDVALRCDPISGHVSLFWYQQALGQGPEFLTYFQNEAQLDKSGLPSDRFFAERPEGSVSTLKIQRTQQEDSAVYLCASRDEKRAGELFFGEGSRLTVL.

In DNA, the CDR3 is TGTGCCAGCAGCCCGGGACTAGCGGGAGGTACCCACGGGGCCCAGTACTTC. The encoded protein is CASSPGLAGGTHGAQYF. The chain employs TRBV4-2 and TRBJ2-5; 15 nucleotides agree with TRBD2. Unmatched junction bases numbered 12, after V lost 4 bases and J lost 9 bases. The CDR3 runs 17 residues. CDR1 and CDR2 from the germline V gene are LGHNA and YNFKEQ.

The chain employs TRBV16 and TRBJ1-2, with D hard to call. CDR3 size: 15 residues. V dropped 1 base and J dropped 1 base, with 10 bases sitting between them. Germline CDR1 is KGHSY and CDR2 is FQNENV. In DNA form, the CDR3 reads TGTGCCAGCAGCCAATTTATCGTCGGTAACTATGGCTACACCTTC. Translated: CASSQFIVGNYGYTF.

The chain combines TRBV9 with TRBJ2-7, with 8 bases aligning to TRBD1. The V segment lost 4 bases and the J segment 5 bases; nucleotides outside the gene matches: 14. The CDR3 extends over 16 amino acids. Germline V CDR1 and CDR2: SGDLS, YYNGEE. This CDR3 reads CASSHGGTGLKDEQYF. Written as DNA, the CDR3 is TGTGCCAGCAGCCATGGGGGGACAGGTTTAAAGGACGAGCAGTACTTC.

The chain is built from TRBV7-8 and TRBJ2-7; 11 bases match TRBD1. Germline V gene sequence: CDR1 SGHVS, CDR2 FQNEAQ. This CDR3 has 15 amino acids. Germline trimming cut 3 bases from V and 2 bases from J; bases unmatched to any gene: 3. Here the CDR3 DNA reads TGTGCCAGCAGCTTGCTGGGACAGGGGGCCTACGAGCAGTACTTC. Protein product: CASSLLGQGAYEQYF.

The chain has TRBV10-2 and TRBJ2-7; D tentatively reads TRBD1 or TRBD2 (7 bases each). Germline-derived CDR1 and CDR2 are WSHSY and SAAADI. V lost 7 bases and J 7 bases, leaving 11 bases between the germline ends. The CDR3 runs to 11 residues. CDR3 DNA: TGCGCCAGCAAGCAGGGGGGGGAGCAGTACTTC. This gives the protein CASKQGGEQYF.

This clone was found once. V and J are TRBV6-5 and TRBJ2-7; D remains ambiguous. V was cut by 5 bases and J by 2 bases, with 10 bases left in between. The CDR3 runs 13 residues. Germline V gene sequence: CDR1 MNHEY, CDR2 SVGAGI. The CDR3 is CASSISLTYEQYF. In DNA, the CDR3 is TGTGCCAGCAGTATCTCTCTAACCTACGAGCAGTACTTC.

The chain joins TRBV7-9 to TRBJ2-5; D gene ambiguous. CDR1 and CDR2 from the germline V gene are SEHNR and FQNEAQ (reference sequence). This CDR3 is built from 13 residues. Trimming took 1 base from V and 3 from J, leaving 6 bases between them. This CDR3 is CASSLGAEETQYF. CDR3 in DNA: TGTGCCAGCAGCTTAGGGGCAGAAGAGACCCAGTACTTC.

V usage is TRBV6-5 and J usage is TRBJ2-1, with D tentatively TRBD2 (5 bases). The CDR3 consists of 13 residues. Trimming removed 7 bases from V and 10 bases from J, with 17 bases in between. CDR1 is MNHEY, CDR2 SVGAGI, per germline. In DNA form, the CDR3 reads TGTGCCAGCACGGCCCCTTGGGAGACCGAGCAGTTCTTC. Its protein product is CASTAPWETEQFF.

The V and J genes are TRBV7-9 and TRBJ1-1; 7 nucleotides match TRBD1. CDR1 and CDR2 (germline): SEHNR, FQNEAQ (reference sequence). The CDR3 contains 13 residues. Losses at the gene ends were 8 bases for V and 0 bases for J; bases not matched to a gene: 3. The CDR3 loop reads CASAQGMNTEAFF. CDR3 DNA sequence: TGTGCCAGCGCACAGGGGATGAACACTGAAGCTTTCTTT.

V usage is TRBV10-2 and J usage is TRBJ2-1; no definite D call. The CDR3 covers 14 residues. CDR1 is WSHSY and CDR2 is SAAADI in the germline V gene. Trimming removed 2 bases from V and 8 bases from J, with 13 bases in between. CDR3 sequence reads: CASSEQSGFDEQFF. The CDR3 coding sequence is TGCGCCAGCAGTGAGCAGTCTGGGTTCGATGAGCAGTTCTTC.

The V and J genes are TRBV28 and TRBJ2-1; the match to TRBD2 covers 10 bases. Per the germline V gene, CDR1 is MDHEN and CDR2 is SYDVKM. V lost 6 bases and J lost 4; bases outside the gene matches: 3. CDR3 length: 14 amino acids. The CDR3 loop is CASSTSGNYNEQFF. DNA for the CDR3: TGTGCCAGCAGCACTAGCGGGAATTACAATGAGCAGTTCTTC. Together with reference TRBV28 and TRBJ2-1, the CDR3 gives the full variable domain: DVKVTQSSRYLVKRTGEKVFLECVQDMDHENMFWYRQDPGLGLRLIYFSYDVKMKEKGDIPEGYSVSREKKERFSLILESASTNQTSMYLCASSTSGNYNEQFFGPGTRLTVL.